Listed below are T cell receptor beta chains from one sample, sequenced in a study of graft-versus-host responses after intestinal transplantation. Here immunoSEQ multiplex PCR was the method, and the copy in TCRdb shows in-frame clones only, minus some. The data show about 23,000 clones, 85% to 95% seen once. The source was PBMCs, collected 38 to 40 days after intestinal transplant. The receptors derive from a human patient who received an intestinal transplant, so some T cells may come from the graft donor. Both conserved end residues are part of each CDR3. The D gene is left open where the match is weak. Some rows have no size entry. The others give once, few or many, or a class for an expanded clone.

clone_size d_call j_call v_call cdr3_nt cdr3_aa
- - TRBJ1-2 TRBV27 TGTGCCAGCAGTTTATCACCCCCAGGGACCTATGGCTACACCTTC CASSLSPPGTYGYTF
- - TRBJ2-1 TRBV7-3 TGTGCCAGCAGCTTGAGCTCCTACAATGAGCAGTTCTTC CASSLSSYNEQFF
- TRBD2 TRBJ2-1 TRBV9 TGTGCCAGCAGCCCCGACTTTCCTGCGGGTCCTGTCTCTAGCGGGATATACAATGAGCAGTTCTTC CASSPDFPAGPVSSGIYNEQFF
- - TRBJ1-1 TRBV19 TGTGCCAGTAGTATTTCGTCGGCGGGGTTTGAAGCTTTCTTT CASSISSAGFEAFF
- TRBD1 TRBJ1-2 TRBV6-1 TGTGCCAGCAGTGTTTCTTTTCAGTGGCGGGACAGAACCACTAACTATGGCTACACCTTC CASSVSFQWRDRTTNYGYTF
- TRBD1 TRBJ1-2 TRBV4-1 TGCGCCAGCAGCCCTCAGGGGGCCCAGAGCTATGGCTACACCTTC CASSPQGAQSYGYTF
- - TRBJ1-5 TRBV28 TGTGCCAGCAGTTTACGGGGTCAGCCCCAGCATTTT CASSLRGQPQHF
- - TRBJ2-1 TRBV7-6 TGTGCCAGCAGCTTACAGGGTCGCGATGAGCAGTTCTTC CASSLQGRDEQFF
- - TRBJ1-1 TRBV27 TGTGCCAGCAGACCCGCTGCCCAGCCCTTAGTTGAAGCTTTCTTT CASRPAAQPLVEAFF
- - TRBJ2-5 TRBV14 TGTGCCAGCAGCCAAGGGGGCCCGGAGCAGTACTTC CASSQGGPEQYF
- - TRBJ2-7 TRBV5-1 TGCGCCAGCAGCTTGGCGGGGACCGACGAGCAGTACTTC CASSLAGTDEQYF
- TRBD2 TRBJ2-5 TRBV4-1 TGCGCCAGCAGCCAAAGCCCCCATAGCGGGGAACTCCAAGAGACCCAGTACTTC CASSQSPHSGELQETQYF
- - TRBJ2-1 TRBV11-1 TGTGCCAGCAGCTTACACTCAGCGGAGAGCTCCTACAATGAGCAGTTCTTC CASSLHSAESSYNEQFF
- TRBD1 TRBJ2-3 TRBV5-1 TGCGCCAGCAGCGAACGAGACAGGGCGGATACGCAGTATTTT CASSERDRADTQYF
- - TRBJ2-7 TRBV28 TGTGCCAGCAGTTTAAGTGAGAGCGAGCAGTACTTC CASSLSESEQYF
- - TRBJ2-1 TRBV6-5 TGTGCCAGCAGGACCCTAGGGAGGAATGAGCAGTTCTTC CASRTLGRNEQFF
- - TRBJ2-5 TRBV19 TGTGCCAGTAGTATAGGGACACGGGAGACCCAGTACTTC CASSIGTRETQYF
few - TRBJ1-1 TRBV7-9 TGTGCCAGCAGCTTAGCCGACAGCCCCGAAGCTTTCTTT CASSLADSPEAFF
- TRBD2 TRBJ2-1 TRBV27 TGTGCCAGCAGTTTGGTCGGTAGCGGGATATACAATGAGCAGTTCTTC CASSLVGSGIYNEQFF
once - TRBJ2-3 TRBV5-6 TGTGCCTCGTACCAGATGGGAACGCAGTATTTT CASYQMGTQYF
- - TRBJ2-7 TRBV9 TGTGCCAGCAGCCCCCCCGGGAGCTCCTACGAGCAGTACTTC CASSPPGSSYEQYF
- TRBD1 TRBJ2-1 TRBV7-9 TGTGCCAGCAGCGTGGACAGGGGCCGCCACCTCTCCTACAATGAGCAGTTCTTC CASSVDRGRHLSYNEQFF
- - TRBJ1-5 TRBV7-6 TGTGCCAGCAGCCCAGACACTAACCTCCATCAGCCCCAGCATTTT CASSPDTNLHQPQHF
few - TRBJ1-1 TRBV19 TGTGCCACGGGGGTAGGCATGAACACTGAAGCTTTCTTT CATGVGMNTEAFF
- TRBD2 TRBJ2-3 TRBV11-2 TGTGCCAGCAGCGATACACTAGCGTACACAGATACGCAGTATTTT CASSDTLAYTDTQYF